A single sample gave rise to the 20 T cell receptor beta chains below, sequenced in a study of beta chain features in type 1 diabetes. The investigators reverse transcribed all of the isolated RNA, so they sequenced expressed TCRB transcripts. Measured with immunoSEQ multiplex PCR; TCRdb has only the in-frame clones, and not every one. The repertoire holds about 900,000 clones, with under 20% as singletons. Sequenced input: naive CD4+ T cells from blood. All receptors derive from a woman between 18 and 29 years old in good health.

This clone appeared once. The rearrangement links TRBV6-4 to TRBJ2-3; TRBD2 is a possible D gene (5 bases). CDR1 MRHNA and CDR2 SNTAGT come from the germline V gene. Deletions cut 2 bases from V and 4 bases from J, with 13 bases between. The CDR3 runs to 15 residues. The CDR3 region has the DNA TGTGCCAGCAGTGACCCTAGCTCGGGATCAGATACGCAGTATTTT. This translates into CASSDPSSGSDTQYF.

The V call is TRBV19, the J call TRBJ1-5; D ambiguous. Germline assignment: CDR1 LNHDA and CDR2 SQIVND (reference sequence). The germline V and J ends were trimmed by 6 bases and 4 bases, with 10 bases remaining between them. This CDR3 is 13 amino acids long. CDR3 nucleotides: TGTGCCAGTAGCTCAAGGTTGAATCAGCCCCAGCATTTT. It is translated as CASSSRLNQPQHF.

V is TRBV6-1 and J is TRBJ1-2; D is unclear. The CDR3 spans 11 residues. CDR1 is MNHNS, CDR2 SASEGT, per germline. V was clipped by 1 base and J by 6 bases, with 3 bases between them. CDR3 in amino acids: CASSEGNGYTF. The CDR3 DNA sequence: TGTGCCAGCAGTGAAGGAAATGGCTACACCTTC.

This clone was counted a few times. This chain joins TRBV28 and TRBJ2-1; 10 bases agree with TRBD2. CDR1 and CDR2 (germline): MDHEN, SYDVKM. CDR3 length: 14 residues. J was trimmed by 12 bases and V by 6 bases; bases with no gene match: 11. For the CDR3, the DNA is TGTGCCAGCAGCCCCGGCCCGGGACTAGCGTTGCAGTTCTTC. Its protein is CASSPGPGLALQFF.

This clone appeared a few times. Additional DNA sequences in this sample encode the identical CDR3. The gene calls are TRBV20-1 and TRBJ1-2; no clear D. Germline CDR1 reads DFQATT; CDR2 reads SNEGSKA (reference sequence). This CDR3 comprises 11 residues. V lost 5 bases to trimming and J lost 4 bases, with 8 bases between them. CDR3 residues: CSAGSRYGYTF. The CDR3 DNA sequence: TGCAGTGCTGGAAGTCGCTATGGCTACACCTTC.

The chain is built from TRBV5-1 and TRBJ2-5; D ambiguous. CDR3 length: 12 amino acids. Per the germline V gene, CDR1 is SGHRS and CDR2 is YFSETQ. Between the trimmed V and J ends, which lost 2 bases and 2 bases, there was a span of 4 bases. In DNA, the CDR3 is TGCGCCAGCAGCTTACAACAAGAGACCCAGTACTTC. Its translation: CASSLQQETQYF.

Here the CDR3 DNA reads TGTGCCAGCAGCTCCAACGTACACCAGACAGGGTCCCGTAATGAGCAGTTCTTC. Its protein product is CASSSNVHQTGSRNEQFF. The chain combines TRBV7-9 with TRBJ2-1; 7 nucleotides line up with TRBD1. The germline gives CDR1 SEHNR, CDR2 FQNEAQ (reference sequence). The CDR3 is 18 residues long. Trimming removed 4 bases from V and 7 bases from J; junction bases left unmatched: 19.

This sequence joins TRBV18 and TRBJ1-2, with TRBD1 identical over 7 bases. This CDR3 is built from 19 residues. Trimming at V came to 3 bases and at J to 3 bases, leaving 19 bases not matched to a gene. Per germline, CDR1 KGHSH and CDR2 LQKENI. The CDR3 sequence is CASSPGRNRGSVYHYGYTF. The DNA for the CDR3 is TGTGCCAGCTCACCCGGAAGAAACAGGGGCTCAGTATATCACTATGGCTACACCTTC.

This chain joins TRBV2 and TRBJ2-4; unclear D gene. Trimming cost V 7 bases and J 0 bases, with 13 bases left between them. Germline V lookup: CDR1 SNHLY, CDR2 FYNNEI. CDR3 length: 15 residues. CDR3 sequence reads: CASTFHELAKNIQYF. The CDR3 DNA is TGTGCCAGCACCTTTCACGAGTTAGCCAAAAACATTCAGTACTTC.

This clone was counted between two and nine times. The chain combines TRBV2 with TRBJ2-3; 8 positions match TRBD2. V lost 4 bases and J lost 4; bases outside the gene matches: 10. The CDR3 loop spans 16 amino acids. CDR1 is SNHLY and CDR2 is FYNNEI in the germline V gene. The CDR3 loop reads CASSAGRASGPDTQYF. In DNA form, the CDR3 reads TGTGCCAGCAGTGCCGGGAGGGCTAGCGGGCCAGATACGCAGTATTTT.

J is TRBJ2-2 and V is TRBV6-6, with TRBD1 identical over 8 bases. CDR1 is MNHNY and CDR2 is SVGAGI in the germline V gene (reference sequence). The CDR3 loop spans 13 amino acids. J was trimmed by 6 bases and V by 6 bases; bases with no gene match: 3. CDR3 nucleotides: TGTGCCAGCAGCCCAGGGGGCCCCGGGGAGCTGTTTTTT. Its protein is CASSPGGPGELFF.

This clone was observed a few times. The rearrangement uses TRBV18 and TRBJ1-2, with 7 bases identical to TRBD1. CDR1 is KGHSH and CDR2 is LQKENI in the germline V gene. The CDR3 has 13 residues. V shed 5 bases and J 4 bases; nucleotides not matched to a gene: 4. CDR3 amino acids: CASSRDSSYGYTF. Written as DNA, the CDR3 is TGTGCCAGCTCAAGGGACAGCAGCTATGGCTACACCTTC.

The gene calls are TRBV6-5 and TRBJ2-5; D call uncertain. The germline CDR1 and CDR2 sequences are MNHEY and SVGAGI. There are 13 residues in the CDR3. Trimming stripped 3 bases from V and 7 bases from J, with 12 bases between. CDR3 amino acids: CASSYTAGSTQYF. The CDR3 region has the DNA TGTGCCAGCAGTTATACGGCCGGGTCGACCCAGTACTTC.

The rearrangement joins TRBV5-1 to TRBJ2-6, with unresolved D. This CDR3 is built from 13 residues. The V gene lost 5 bases and the J gene lost 4 bases, with 7 bases spanning the gap. CDR1 and CDR2 (germline): SGHRS, YFSETQ. The CDR3 DNA is TGCGCCAGCAGGGGCTCCGGGGCCAACGTCCTGACTTTC. Encoded protein: CASRGSGANVLTF.

This clone was counted a few times. Other nucleotide sequences in the sample specify the same CDR3. The chain couples TRBV5-1 to TRBJ2-5; weak D call: TRBD1 (7 bases). V lost 0 bases, J lost 3 bases, and 9 bases lay in between. The CDR3 runs to 14 residues. Germline V gives CDR1 SGHRS, CDR2 YFSETQ. The CDR3 nucleotides are TGCGCCAGCAGCTTGGGCGGGACAGAAGAGACCCAGTACTTC. Protein sequence: CASSLGGTEETQYF.

This chain uses TRBV27 with TRBJ2-5; 10 nucleotides match TRBD2. There are 15 residues in the CDR3. The V gene end was trimmed by 3 bases and the J gene end by 7 bases; junction bases not matched to a gene: 8. Germline V gene sequence: CDR1 MNHEY, CDR2 SMNVEV (reference sequence). The CDR3 DNA reads TGTGCCAGCAGTTTCTCCAGCGGGAGGGTTGGGACCCAGTACTTC. Its translation is CASSFSSGRVGTQYF.

The CDR3 spells CASSKMDRREQYF. The DNA for the CDR3 is TGTGCCAGCTCAAAGATGGACAGGAGAGAGCAGTACTTC. This chain joins TRBV18 and TRBJ2-7, with 7 bases identical to TRBD1. The germline CDR1 and CDR2 sequences are KGHSH and LQKENI. The CDR3 has 13 amino acids. V trimming: 5 bases; J trimming: 7 bases; junction bases outside the gene matches: 8.

This clone was counted a few times. The V gene is TRBV27, the J gene TRBJ1-1, with D possibly TRBD1 on 5 matching bases. This CDR3 is 17 amino acids long. The germline V gene has CDR1 MNHEY and CDR2 SMNVEV (reference sequence). V lost 4 bases, J lost 2 bases, and 20 bases lay in between. This chain's CDR3 is CASSSGGGRRANTEAFF. The CDR3, as DNA: TGTGCCAGCAGTTCGGGGGGGGGTCGAAGAGCTAACACTGAAGCTTTCTTT.

The chain joins TRBV18 to TRBJ2-5, with D possibly matching TRBD1 (6 bases). From germline, CDR1 is KGHSH and CDR2 LQKENI. The CDR3 is 14 amino acids. The V end lost 3 bases, the J end lost 1 base, and 9 bases lay between the germline ends. CDR3 nucleotide sequence: TGTGCCAGCTCACCGGAGACAGGCCAAGAGACCCAGTACTTC. Residues: CASSPETGQETQYF.

The CDR3, as DNA: TGTGCCAGCAGGGTTCCCCAGCATTTT. Translating gives CASRVPQHF. V and J are TRBV6-4 and TRBJ1-5; the D is unclear. This CDR3 is 9 amino acids long. The germline V and J ends were trimmed by 6 bases and 10 bases, with 4 bases remaining between them. Germline loops: CDR1 MRHNA, CDR2 SNTAGT.